The rows below give T cell receptor beta chains drawn from one sample of a study of CD8+CD57+ T cells in acquired aplastic anemia. TCRdb independently ran MiXCR on the reads; one entry per CDR3 protein. The table includes 200,000 or so distinct CDR3 sequences, 40% to 50% detected once. The source material was sorted CD4+, CD8+, or CD8+CD57+ T cells (not recorded which) from PBMCs. The receptors were gathered from a human donor with aplastic anemia. The CDR3 runs from the conserved cysteine through the conserved F or W. Fields, in order: J gene, V gene, clone size, D gene, CDR3 DNA, CDR3 protein. The D gene is left open where the match is weak. The size field is filled for only some rows; it gives once, few, many or a size class.

TRBJ1-6 | TRBV9 | many | . | TGTGCCAGCAGCGTAGAGTACTATAATTCACCCCTCCACTTT | CASSVEYYNSPLHF
TRBJ2-3 | TRBV4-3 | many | . | TGTGCCAGCAGCCAAGAGGCCGGGGGCACAGATACGCAGTATTTT | CASSQEAGGTDTQYF
TRBJ2-1 | TRBV25-1 | . | . | TGTGCCAGCAATGAGCAGTTCTTC | CASNEQFF
TRBJ2-7 | TRBV5-1 | . | . | TGCGCCAGCAGCTTGGATGGGGGGCGGGAGCAGTACTTC | CASSLDGGREQYF
TRBJ1-3 | TRBV5-1 | many | TRBD1 | TGCGCCAGCAGCCCGACAGGGGCCACTGCCTTCTCTGGAAACACCATATATTTT | CASSPTGATAFSGNTIYF
TRBJ1-1 | TRBV5-1 | few | . | TGCGCCAGCAGCTTGGTTGGAACTAACACTGAAGCTTTCTTT | CASSLVGTNTEAFF
TRBJ2-7 | TRBV9 | many | . | TGTGCCAGCAGCGTAGGAGGGTCCCACGAGCAGTACTTC | CASSVGGSHEQYF
TRBJ2-1 | TRBV19 | many | . | TGTGCCAGTAGTCTGTCAGGGTGGTACAATGAGCAGTTCTTC | CASSLSGWYNEQFF
TRBJ2-7 | TRBV2 | . | . | TGTGCCAGCAGTGGAGCAGCACCCTACGAGCAGTACTTC | CASSGAAPYEQYF
TRBJ2-5 | TRBV11-1 | many | TRBD2 | TGTGCCAGCAGCTTAGCGGGGAGGGCCGGAGAGACCCAGTACTTC | CASSLAGRAGETQYF
TRBJ1-1 | TRBV19 | . | TRBD1 | TGTGCCAGTAAGTACAGGGGGAACACTGAAGCTTTCTTT | CASKYRGNTEAFF
TRBJ2-7 | TRBV6-1 | . | . | TGTGCCAGCAGTGAGCTGGACCCCACCGAGGACGAGCAGTACTTC | CASSELDPTEDEQYF
TRBJ2-2 | TRBV29-1 | . | . | TGCAGCGTTGGAGGCGGGACCGGGGAGCTGTTTTTT | CSVGGGTGELFF
TRBJ2-5 | TRBV7-2 | . | . | TGTGCCGGCAGCTTAGACAGACAAGCGACCCAGTACTTC | CAGSLDRQATQYF
TRBJ1-6 | TRBV10-3 | . | . | TGTGCCATCAACAGGGAGGGAGGAACACCCCTCCACTTT | CAINREGGTPLHF
TRBJ1-1 | TRBV4-2 | . | TRBD1 | TGTGCCAGCAGCCAACCGGGACAGCAGTTCAACACTGAAGCTTTCTTT | CASSQPGQQFNTEAFF
TRBJ1-4 | TRBV25-1 | . | TRBD1 | TGTGCCAGTACGACAGGGGTGGGAACTAATGAAAAACTGTTTTTT | CASTTGVGTNEKLFF
TRBJ2-1 | TRBV10-2 | few | TRBD2 | TGCGCCAGCAGTGAACGGGGGGGGGACAATGAGCAGTTCTTC | CASSERGGDNEQFF
TRBJ2-3 | TRBV25-1 | . | TRBD2 | TGTGCCAGCAGTTCCACTAGCGGGGGGGCCACAGATACGCAGTATTTT | CASSSTSGGATDTQYF
TRBJ1-1 | TRBV12-3/TRBV12-4 | many | . | TGTGCCAGCAGTTTTAGTCCGAACACTGAAGCTTTCTTT | CASSFSPNTEAFF
TRBJ1-2 | TRBV9 | once | . | TGTGCCAGCAGCGGACCTCGGGACTCGCCATATGGCTACACCTTC | CASSGPRDSPYGYTF
TRBJ2-7 | TRBV15 | . | . | TGTGCCACCAGCTCCCACCTATTCTACGAGCAGTACTTC | CATSSHLFYEQYF
TRBJ1-2 | TRBV2 | many | TRBD1 | TGTGCCAGCAGTCCAAACAGGGGGTTTTACAGCTACACCTTC | CASSPNRGFYSYTF
TRBJ1-3 | TRBV4-2 | many | TRBD1 | TGTGCCAGCAGCCAAGAAGCGACAGGGGCTGGAAACACCATATATTTT | CASSQEATGAGNTIYF
TRBJ2-1 | TRBV7-3 | many | TRBD1 | TGTGCCAGCAGCCCCCACCTGGGACAGGGTAATGAGCAGTTCTTC | CASSPHLGQGNEQFF
TRBJ2-7 | TRBV6-2/TRBV6-3 | . | . | TGTGCCAGCAGTTACGAATACGAGCAGTACTTC | CASSYEYEQYF
TRBJ2-7 | TRBV12-3/TRBV12-4 | many | . | TGTGCCAGCAGTGTCTCCTACGAGCAGTACTTC | CASSVSYEQYF
TRBJ2-5 | TRBV5-8 | many | TRBD1 | TGTGCCAGCAGCTCGAAAGGGACAGGGATGGAGACCCAGTACTTC | CASSSKGTGMETQYF
TRBJ1-4 | TRBV15 | . | . | TGTGCCACCAGCAGAGGTATAGCTAATGAAAAACTGTTTTTT | CATSRGIANEKLFF
TRBJ2-3 | TRBV24-1 | . | . | TGTGCCACCAGTGACACGCTTGATACGCAGTATTTT | CATSDTLDTQYF
TRBJ2-1 | TRBV5-1 | . | . | TGCGCCAGCAGCTGGGACGGAGGGAATGAGCAGTTCTTC | CASSWDGGNEQFF
TRBJ1-1 | TRBV15 | . | . | TGTGCCACCAGCAGAGGGGGGGCAGGGAAAAGGAACACTGAAGCTTTCTTT | CATSRGGAGKRNTEAFF
TRBJ1-2 | TRBV5-1 | many | TRBD1 | TGCGCCAGCAGCGCCCAGGGGGCGAGAACCTTC | CASSAQGARTF
TRBJ2-1 | TRBV10-3 | once | . | TGTGCCATCAGGAGCGACAGGAACAATGAGCAGTTCTTC | CAIRSDRNNEQFF
TRBJ1-2 | TRBV9 | . | . | TGTGCCAGCAGCGCTCACAGGTCCCAAGGAAACTATGGCTACACCTTC | CASSAHRSQGNYGYTF
TRBJ2-7 | TRBV7-9 | few | . | TGTGCCAGCAGCTTAGCCCAAGGAAACAGGAACGAGCAGTACTTC | CASSLAQGNRNEQYF
TRBJ1-1 | TRBV4-1 | many | . | TGCGCCAGCAGCCAAGAAGGGACGGCGAACACTGAAGCTTTCTTT | CASSQEGTANTEAFF
TRBJ2-2 | TRBV7-3 | few | . | TGTGCCAGCACCACCATTGCCGGGGAGCTGTTTTTT | CASTTIAGELFF
TRBJ2-2 | TRBV14 | many | . | TGTGCCAGCAGCCAACACGACCTCGGGGAGCTGTTTTTT | CASSQHDLGELFF
TRBJ1-1 | TRBV10-3 | many | . | TGTGCCATCAGCGAGGACAGGAACACTGAAGCTTTCTTT | CAISEDRNTEAFF